This TCR beta chain was found in a study of blood T cells in healthy people across ages. With a J-beta primer mix and a sample-barcoded 5' primer, a second PCR ran 7 to 11 cycles. TCRdb itself ran the 5' RACE reads through MiXCR, one entry per CDR3 protein. This sample has around 750,000 distinct CDR3 sequences; 53% occur once, and the top ten carry approximately 40%. It was around 9 milliliters of peripheral blood that were drawn from each donor. Every sample had a minimum of 6.5 million PBMCs isolated. The study's findings and limits: Per million T cells, TCR beta diversity dropped about linearly as age rose.

The sample holds one count of this clonotype. Its cognate antigen is unknown. V lost 4 bases to trimming and J lost 0 bases; unmatched junction nucleotides: 10. From germline, CDR1 is KGHDR and CDR2 SFDVKD. The CDR3 spans 17 residues. The chain employs TRBV24-1 and TRBJ2-5, with 7 bases lining up with TRBD1. This sequence was found in an older man in good health. Sequencing was done on a sample of blood. The CDR3 DNA sequence: TGTGCCACCAGTGAACGTGGGACAGTAACGTACCAAGAGACCCAGTACTTC. Protein sequence: CATSERGTVTYQETQYF.